This T cell receptor (beta chain) originates from a study of T cells after posttransplantation cyclophosphamide. Using immunoSEQ multiplex PCR, the repertoire was profiled, and TCRdb retains in-frame clones only, with some absent. The sample includes 20,000 to 25,000 clones, approximately 97% of them seen just once. Study-wide points: Donor CD8+ memory clones often dominated recipient blood repertoires at later times. Tissue-infiltrating T cells from skin or gut overlapped little with blood T cells. Recipient CMV seropositivity and CMV reactivation strongly tracked TRB clonality.

Germline values: CDR1 MRHNA, CDR2 SNTAGT. V gave up 6 bases and J gave up 0 bases, with 9 bases separating them. This CDR3 is built from 14 residues. On this clone itself: Antigen: not known.

The naive gate required viable CD3+CD4+ or CD3+CD8+ cells with CCR7+CD45RA+CD45RO-CD95-CD27+CD28+ phenotype. This related bone marrow graft donor gave peripheral blood on the day of marrow donation. The source material was naive CD4+ T cells sorted from PBMCs. The V and J genes are TRBV6-4 and TRBJ1-3, with D uncertain. This receptor was taken from a man aged 50 or older in good health, CMV-negative, and a related stem cell transplant donor. CDR3 region: CASRMDSSGNTIYF. Written as DNA, the CDR3 is TGTGCCAGCAGGATGGACTCCTCTGGAAACACCATATATTTT.